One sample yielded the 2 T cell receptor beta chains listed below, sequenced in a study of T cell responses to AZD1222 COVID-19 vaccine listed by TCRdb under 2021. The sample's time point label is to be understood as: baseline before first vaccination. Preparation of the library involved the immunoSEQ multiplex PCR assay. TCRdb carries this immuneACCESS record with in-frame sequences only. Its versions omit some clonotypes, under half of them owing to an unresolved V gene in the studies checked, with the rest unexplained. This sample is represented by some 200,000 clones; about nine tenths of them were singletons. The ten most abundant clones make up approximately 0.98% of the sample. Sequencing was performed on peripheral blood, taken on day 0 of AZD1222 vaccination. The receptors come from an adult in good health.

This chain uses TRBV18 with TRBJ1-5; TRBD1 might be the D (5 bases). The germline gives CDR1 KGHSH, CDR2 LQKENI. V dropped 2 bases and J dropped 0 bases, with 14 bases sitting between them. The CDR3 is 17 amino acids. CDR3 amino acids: CASSPSPRGVSNQPQHF. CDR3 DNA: TGTGCCAGCTCACCAAGTCCTCGAGGGGTTAGCAATCAGCCCCAGCATTTT.

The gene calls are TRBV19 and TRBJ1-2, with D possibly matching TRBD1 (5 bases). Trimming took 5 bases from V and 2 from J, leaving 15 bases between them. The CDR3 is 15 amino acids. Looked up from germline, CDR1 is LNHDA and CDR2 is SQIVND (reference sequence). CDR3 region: CASSYRVRVNYGYTF. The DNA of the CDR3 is TGTGCCAGTAGTTATAGGGTCAGGGTGAACTATGGCTACACCTTC.